The clone carrying this TCR beta chain occurred once. The antigen is undetermined. Sequenced by immunoSEQ multiplex PCR; TCRdb stores in-frame clones only, minus some. The data show about 200,000 clones, more than 75% seen once. The source of the sample is a study of cytotoxic CD8 clonotypes in ibrutinib-treated CLL. Germline assignment: CDR1 SGHTA and CDR2 FQGNSA. The CDR3 consists of 12 residues. Trimming removed 2 bases at V and 5 bases at J, with 5 bases between. Study-level points and caveats: Public clonotypes (which were uncommon) either contracted or remained stable on treatment.

Source: PBMCs, taken after 12 months of ibrutinib treatment. This TCR came from a human donor with chronic lymphocytic leukemia. The chain has TRBV7-2 and TRBJ2-3; D is unresolved. In DNA form, the CDR3 reads TGTGCCAGCAGCTTACGGTTAGATACGCAGTATTTT. Its translation: CASSLRLDTQYF.